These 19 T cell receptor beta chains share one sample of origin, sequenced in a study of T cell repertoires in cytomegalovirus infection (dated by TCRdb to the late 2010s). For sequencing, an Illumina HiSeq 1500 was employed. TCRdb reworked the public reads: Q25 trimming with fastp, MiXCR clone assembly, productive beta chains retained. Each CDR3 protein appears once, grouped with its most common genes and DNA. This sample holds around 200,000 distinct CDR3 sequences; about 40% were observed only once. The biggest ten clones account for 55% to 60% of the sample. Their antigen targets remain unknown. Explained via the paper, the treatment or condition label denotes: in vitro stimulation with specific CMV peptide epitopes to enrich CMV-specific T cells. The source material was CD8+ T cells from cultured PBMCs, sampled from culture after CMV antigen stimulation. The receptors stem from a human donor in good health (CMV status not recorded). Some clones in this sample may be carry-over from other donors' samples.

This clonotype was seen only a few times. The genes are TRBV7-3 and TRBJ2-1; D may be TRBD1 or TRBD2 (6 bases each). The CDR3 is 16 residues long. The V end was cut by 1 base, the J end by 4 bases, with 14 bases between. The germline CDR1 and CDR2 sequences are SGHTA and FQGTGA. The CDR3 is CASSLNIGGPYNEQFF. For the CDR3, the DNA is TGTGCCAGCAGCTTAAATATTGGGGGGCCATACAATGAGCAGTTCTTC.

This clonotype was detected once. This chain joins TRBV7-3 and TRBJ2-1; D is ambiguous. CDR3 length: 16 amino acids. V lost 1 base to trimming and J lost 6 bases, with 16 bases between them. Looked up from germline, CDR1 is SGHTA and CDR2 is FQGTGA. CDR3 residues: CASSLISQRPFNEQFF. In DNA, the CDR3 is TGTGCCAGCAGCTTAATCTCCCAACGACCATTCAATGAGCAGTTCTTC.

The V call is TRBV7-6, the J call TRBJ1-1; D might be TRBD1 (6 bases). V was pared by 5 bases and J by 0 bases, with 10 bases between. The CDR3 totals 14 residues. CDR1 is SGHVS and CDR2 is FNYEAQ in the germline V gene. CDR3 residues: CASSPDSVNTEAFF. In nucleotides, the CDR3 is TGTGCCAGCAGCCCGGACAGCGTGAACACTGAAGCTTTCTTT.

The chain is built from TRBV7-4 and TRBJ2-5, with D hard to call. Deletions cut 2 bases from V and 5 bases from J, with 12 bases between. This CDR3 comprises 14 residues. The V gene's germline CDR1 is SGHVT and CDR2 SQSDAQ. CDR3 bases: TGTGCCAGCAGCTTATCTCCCTCTGCGGAGACCCAGTACTTC. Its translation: CASSLSPSAETQYF.

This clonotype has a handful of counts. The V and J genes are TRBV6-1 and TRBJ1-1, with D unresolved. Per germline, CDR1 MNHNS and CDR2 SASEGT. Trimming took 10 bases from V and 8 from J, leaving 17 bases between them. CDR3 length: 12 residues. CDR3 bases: TGTGCCATCACCTGGGTGCGTACGGAAGCTTTCTTT. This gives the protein CAITWVRTEAFF.

As DNA, the CDR3 is TGTGCCAGCAGTTTAAAGACGCCAGGAGGAGAGCAGTACTTC. This encodes CASSLKTPGGEQYF. The chain employs TRBV28 and TRBJ2-7, with TRBD2 as a possible D gene (5 bases). The germline V and J ends were trimmed by 2 bases and 7 bases, with 15 bases remaining between them. Germline V CDR1 and CDR2: MDHEN, SYDVKM. CDR3 length: 14 amino acids.

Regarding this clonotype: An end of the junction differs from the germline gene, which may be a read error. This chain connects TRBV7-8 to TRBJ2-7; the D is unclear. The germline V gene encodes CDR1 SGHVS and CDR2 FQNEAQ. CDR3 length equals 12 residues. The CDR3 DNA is TGTGCCAGCAGCTTAACCGAAAGGGTGACCCGCTTC. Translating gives CASSLTERVTRF.

This chain's CDR3 is CASSPGGGLKGQYF. The CDR3 nucleotides are TGTGCCAGCAGTCCCGGGGGAGGCCTCAAGGGGCAGTACTTC. The rearrangement links TRBV27 to TRBJ2-7, with a weak D call TRBD2 (6 bases). The CDR3 is 14 residues long. Trimming shortened V by 5 bases and J by 9 bases, and 20 bases separated the two germline ends. Germline values: CDR1 MNHEY, CDR2 SMNVEV (reference sequence).

The CDR3 loop is CSARDPGTSGRGYEQYF. The CDR3 nucleotides are TGCAGTGCTAGAGATCCCGGGACTAGCGGGAGGGGTTACGAGCAGTACTTC. The chain is built from TRBV20-1 and TRBJ2-7, with TRBD2 matching over 16 bases. CDR3 length equals 17 residues. The J segment lost 4 bases and the V segment lost 0 bases, leaving 6 bases of the junction unmatched. Germline loops: CDR1 DFQATT, CDR2 SNEGSKA (reference sequence).

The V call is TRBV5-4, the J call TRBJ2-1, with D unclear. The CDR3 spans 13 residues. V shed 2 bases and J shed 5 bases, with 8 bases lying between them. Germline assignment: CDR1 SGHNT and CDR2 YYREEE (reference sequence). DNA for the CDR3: TGTGCCAGCAGCTTTGGACGGGACAATGAGCAGTTCTTC. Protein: CASSFGRDNEQFF.

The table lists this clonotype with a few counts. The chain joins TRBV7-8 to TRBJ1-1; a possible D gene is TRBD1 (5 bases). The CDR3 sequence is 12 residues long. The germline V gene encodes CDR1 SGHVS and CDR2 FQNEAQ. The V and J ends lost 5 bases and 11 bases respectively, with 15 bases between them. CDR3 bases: TGTGCCAGCAGCCGTATCCAGGGAGACGCTTTCTTT. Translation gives CASSRIQGDAFF.

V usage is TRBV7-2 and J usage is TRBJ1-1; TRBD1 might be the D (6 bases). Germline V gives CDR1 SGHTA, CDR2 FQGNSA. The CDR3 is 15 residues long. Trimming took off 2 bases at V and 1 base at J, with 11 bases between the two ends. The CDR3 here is CASSLNQGGNTEAFF. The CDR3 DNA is TGTGCCAGCAGCTTAAATCAAGGGGGGAACACTGAAGCTTTCTTT. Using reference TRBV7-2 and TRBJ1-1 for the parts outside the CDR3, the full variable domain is GAGVSQSPSNKVTEKGKDVELRCDPISGHTALYWYRQSLGQGLEFLIYFQGNSAPDKSGLPSDRFSAERTGGSVSTLTIQRTQQEDSAVYLCASSLNQGGNTEAFFGQGTRLTVV.

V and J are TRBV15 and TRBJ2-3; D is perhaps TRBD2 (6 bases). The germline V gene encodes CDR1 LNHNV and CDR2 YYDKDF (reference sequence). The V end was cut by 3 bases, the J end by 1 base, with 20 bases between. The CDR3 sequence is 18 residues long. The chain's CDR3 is CATSRAWEDSKGTDTQYF. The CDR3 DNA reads TGTGCCACCAGCAGGGCTTGGGAGGACTCCAAGGGCACAGATACGCAGTATTTT.

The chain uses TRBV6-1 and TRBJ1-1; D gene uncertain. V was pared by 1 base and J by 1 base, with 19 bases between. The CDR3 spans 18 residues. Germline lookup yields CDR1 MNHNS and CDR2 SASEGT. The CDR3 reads CASSEDESYLPGNTEAFF. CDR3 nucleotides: TGTGCCAGCAGTGAAGATGAGTCTTATCTCCCCGGGAACACTGAAGCTTTCTTT.

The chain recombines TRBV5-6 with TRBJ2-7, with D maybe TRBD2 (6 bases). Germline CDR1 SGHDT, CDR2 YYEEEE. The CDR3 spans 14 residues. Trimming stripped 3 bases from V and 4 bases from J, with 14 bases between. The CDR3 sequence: CASSSRAGRYEQYF. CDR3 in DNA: TGTGCCAGCAGCTCGAGGGCGGGAAGGTACGAGCAGTACTTC.

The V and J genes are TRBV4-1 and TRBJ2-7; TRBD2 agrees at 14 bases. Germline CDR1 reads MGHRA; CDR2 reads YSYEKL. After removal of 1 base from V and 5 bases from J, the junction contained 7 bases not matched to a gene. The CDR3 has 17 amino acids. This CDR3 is CASSQASTSGRAHEQYF. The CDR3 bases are TGCGCCAGCAGCCAAGCATCGACTAGCGGGAGGGCCCACGAGCAGTACTTC.

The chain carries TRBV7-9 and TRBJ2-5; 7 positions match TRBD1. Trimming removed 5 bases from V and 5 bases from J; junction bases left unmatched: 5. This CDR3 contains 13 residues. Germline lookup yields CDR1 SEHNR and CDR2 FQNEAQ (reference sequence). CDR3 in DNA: TGTGCCAGCAGCCCACAGGGGAGTGAGACCCAGTACTTC. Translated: CASSPQGSETQYF.

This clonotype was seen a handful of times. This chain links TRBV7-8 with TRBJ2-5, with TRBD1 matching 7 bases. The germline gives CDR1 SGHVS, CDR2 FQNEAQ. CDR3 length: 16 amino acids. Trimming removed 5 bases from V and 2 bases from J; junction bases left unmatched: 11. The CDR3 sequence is CASSAHPGGSQETQYF. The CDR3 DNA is TGTGCCAGCAGCGCGCATCCAGGGGGTTCTCAAGAGACCCAGTACTTC.

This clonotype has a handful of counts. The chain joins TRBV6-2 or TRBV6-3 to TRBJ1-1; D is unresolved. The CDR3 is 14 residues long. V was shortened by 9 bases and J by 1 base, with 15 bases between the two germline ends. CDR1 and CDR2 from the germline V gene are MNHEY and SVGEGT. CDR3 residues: CASALRKTNTEAFF. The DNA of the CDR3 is TGTGCCAGTGCCCTCAGGAAAACGAACACTGAAGCTTTCTTT.